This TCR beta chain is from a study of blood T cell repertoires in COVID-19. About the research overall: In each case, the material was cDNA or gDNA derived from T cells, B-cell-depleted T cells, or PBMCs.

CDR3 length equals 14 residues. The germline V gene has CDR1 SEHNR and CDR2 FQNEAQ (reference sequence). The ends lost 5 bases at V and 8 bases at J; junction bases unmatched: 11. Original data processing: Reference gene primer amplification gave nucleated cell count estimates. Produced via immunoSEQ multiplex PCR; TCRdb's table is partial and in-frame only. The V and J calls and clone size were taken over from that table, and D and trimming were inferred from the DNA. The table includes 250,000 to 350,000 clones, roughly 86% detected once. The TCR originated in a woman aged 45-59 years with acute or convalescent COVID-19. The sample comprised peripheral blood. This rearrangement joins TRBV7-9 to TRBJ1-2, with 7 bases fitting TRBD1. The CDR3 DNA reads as TGTGCCAGCAGCCCCAAGACAGGGTATGGCGGCTACACCTTC. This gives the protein CASSPKTGYGGYTF.